This TCR beta chain came from a study of T cells in Graves' hyperthyroidism and ophthalmopathy (dated by TCRdb to the late 2010s). Regarding the research as a whole: To identify TCR V-J signatures that set the groups apart, the researchers used a discovery cohort of 100 patients, made up of 40 to 45 with Graves' ophthalmopathy and approximately 57 with stable Graves' hyperthyroidism. Thyroid tissue and blood T-cell repertoires from more than five Graves' hyperthyroidism patients were also compared in the study. For training and testing, the 80 to 100 patients in the discovery cohort were randomly divided in a 7:3 ratio. Prospective prediction of ophthalmopathy was tested in an independent validation cohort of some 19 hyperthyroidism patients and 17 patients who later progressed to ophthalmopathy. After blood sampling, hyperthyroidism patients were treated with methimazole at a starting dose of 30 mg daily, and ophthalmopathy patients were treated with high-dose intravenous methylprednisolone. The paper describes TCR Vbeta CDR3 sequencing of 140 or so peripheral blood samples, made up of fewer than 50 ophthalmopathy patients, over 70 hyperthyroidism patients and some 17 progressor patients.

Amplification of TCR beta CDR3 regions was carried out from RNA transcripts. A first-round RT-PCR of the TCR CDR3 used the HTBI primer set with the Qiagen OneStep RT-PCR kit. A second multiplex PCR round built the libraries, followed by size selection and purification. Paired-end sequencing of the libraries was performed with 100 bp reads on an Illumina HiSeq2000. Per the original workflow: SOAPnuke was used to process the raw data, with reads discarded if the reads contained adapters or uncalled bases, had a mean Phred below 15, or lacked an exact constant-primer or identifier match. COPE v1.2.5 was used to merge the high-quality paired reads, and each unique nucleotide sequence was defined as a clonotype. MiTCR v1.1 was used to align the clonotypes against IMGT TRBV, TRBD and TRBJ reference segments. Only V-J combinations with frequency above 0.0001, covering about 99% of repertoires, were analysed. The TCS score was defined as the ratio of F50 (clonal expansion) to E x V (chaos), calculated using BLOSUM62-based TCRdist between CDR3 peptides within each V-J. Welch's t-statistics and random forest reduced 514 V-J features to 13, which were used in a naive Bayes classifier (R e1071). The similarity between thyroid and blood repertoires was quantified using the Morisita-Horn index. The public reads were run again by TCRdb, first through fastp at Q25 and then through MiXCR, and only productive beta chains were kept. When rows share a CDR3 protein, they turn into one entry using the most common DNA and genes. It is TCRdb's table, rather than the study itself, that gives the V and J calls and clone size. The sample has 550,000 to 600,000 distinct CDR3 sequences on record, roughly 46% of them singletons. The ten most abundant clones make up 19% of the sample.

The V end gives up 0 bases and the J end 10 bases, leaving 4 bases in the junction not matched to a gene. CDR1 and CDR2 are read off the germline V gene as SGDLS and YYNGEE. The CDR3 spans 14 residues, from the cysteine through the phenylalanine. Just the 42-base CDR3 DNA is kept, in frame starting at base 1. Any patient with an uncontrolled infection, another autoimmune disease, pregnancy or lactation was excluded. Diagnoses were established on the basis of clinical symptoms, serum thyroxine and TRAb, thyroid ultrasound, and orbital computed tomography. Trizol reagent was used to extract total RNA, and RNA quality was then checked on an Agilent 2100 Bioanalyzer. What the study reported, not specific to this receptor: In validation, the model predicted progression to ophthalmopathy a median of about 6.5 months before onset, with about 64% sensitivity and roughly 72% specificity. A model built on a 13 V-J signature distinguished ophthalmopathy from stable hyperthyroidism, reaching approximately 89% sensitivity and 81.08% specificity in cross-validation and 80%/75% in testing. No statistical method was used to set the sample size in advance, and investigators knew the group allocation. Most expanded thyroid clonotypes (frequency above 0.001) were also detected in blood, suggesting blood repertoires may reflect thyroid immune responses.

As to this clonotype: No antigen is known for it. Base qualities were left out, and no much larger clone turns up one base away.

The source material was peripheral blood or thyroid tissue (not recorded which). The receptor was derived from an adult woman with Graves' disease, either hyperthyroidism or ophthalmopathy (not recorded which). The rearranged segments are TRBV9 and TRBJ2-1, with 10 bases aligning to TRBD2. Read as DNA, the sequence is TGTGCCAGCAGCGTAGGGCTAGCGGGAGTCGAGCAGTTCTTC. Its amino acids are CASSVGLAGVEQFF. This CDR3, with the reference TRBV9 and TRBJ2-1 proteins standing in past its ends, gives the full variable domain DSGVTQTPKHLITATGQRVTLRCSPRSGDLSVYWYQQSLDQGLQFLIQYYNGEERAKGNILERFSAQQFPDLHSELNLSSLELGDSALYFCASSVGLAGVEQFFGPGTRLTVL.